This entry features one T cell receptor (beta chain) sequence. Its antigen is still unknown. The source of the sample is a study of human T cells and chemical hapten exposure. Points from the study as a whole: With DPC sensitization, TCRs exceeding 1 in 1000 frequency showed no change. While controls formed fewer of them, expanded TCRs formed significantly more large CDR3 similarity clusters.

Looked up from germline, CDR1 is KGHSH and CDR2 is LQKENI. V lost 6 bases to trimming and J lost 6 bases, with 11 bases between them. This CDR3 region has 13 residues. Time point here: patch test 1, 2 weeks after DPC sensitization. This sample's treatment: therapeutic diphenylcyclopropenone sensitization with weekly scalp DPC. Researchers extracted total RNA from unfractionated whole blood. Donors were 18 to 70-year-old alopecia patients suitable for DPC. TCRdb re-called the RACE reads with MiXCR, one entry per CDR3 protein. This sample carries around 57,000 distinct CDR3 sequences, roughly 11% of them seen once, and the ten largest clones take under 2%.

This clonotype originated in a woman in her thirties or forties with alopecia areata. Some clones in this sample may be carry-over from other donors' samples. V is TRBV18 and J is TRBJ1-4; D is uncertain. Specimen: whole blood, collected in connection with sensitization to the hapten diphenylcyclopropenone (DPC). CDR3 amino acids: CASSRRPDEKLFF. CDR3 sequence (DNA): TGTGCCAGCTCCCGACGCCCAGATGAAAAACTGTTTTTT.